These 13 T cell receptor beta chains originate from one sample sequenced in a study of blood T cell repertoires in COVID-19. Only in-frame clones appear in the TCRdb table, and some are missing; sequencing was by immunoSEQ multiplex PCR. The data contain more than 70,000 clones, 80% of them singletons. Source material: peripheral blood. These receptor sequences come from a woman in her seventies with acute or convalescent COVID-19.

Points on this clone: Other DNA sequences in this specimen translate into the identical CDR3. The chain couples TRBV18 to TRBJ2-7, with TRBD2 as a possible D gene (6 bases). Germline-derived CDR1 and CDR2 are KGHSH and LQKENI. The V gene lost 5 bases and the J gene lost 0 bases, with 8 bases spanning the gap. The CDR3 sequence is 13 residues long. The CDR3 loop reads CASSRDSSYEQYF. The DNA for the CDR3 is TGTGCCAGCTCAAGGGACTCCTCCTACGAGCAGTACTTC. The entire variable domain, with the rest obtained from reference TRBV18 and TRBJ2-7, is as follows: NAGVMQNPRHLVRRRGQEARLRCSPMKGHSHVYWYRQLPEEGLKFMVYLQKENIIDESGMPKERFSAEFPKEGPSILRIQQVVRGDSAAYFCASSRDSSYEQYFGPGTRLTVT.

The rearrangement uses TRBV5-1 and TRBJ1-4; a possible D gene is TRBD1 (5 bases). V lost 4 bases, J lost 8 bases, and 18 bases lay in between. CDR3 length: 15 residues. Germline assignment: CDR1 SGHRS and CDR2 YFSETQ. The CDR3 sequence: CASSPGGSPGEKLFF. The CDR3 bases are TGCGCCAGCAGCCCTGGGGGGTCCCCGGGGGAAAAACTGTTTTTT.

This chain uses TRBV2 with TRBJ1-5, with D maybe TRBD1 (5 bases). This CDR3 has 14 residues. CDR1 and CDR2 (germline): SNHLY, FYNNEI. Trimming stripped 4 bases from V and 3 bases from J, with 10 bases between. The CDR3 nucleotides read TGTGCCAGCAGTGCGGGGGGACCCAATCAGCCCCAGCATTTT. As protein: CASSAGGPNQPQHF.

This chain connects TRBV29-1 to TRBJ1-2; 9 bases map to TRBD1. Trimming removed 4 bases from V and 4 bases from J; junction bases left unmatched: 7. Germline V gives CDR1 SQVTM, CDR2 ANQGSEA. The CDR3 consists of 14 residues. CDR3 DNA: TGCAGCGTTGGGTGGACAGGGGAATCCTATGGCTACACCTTC. It codes for CSVGWTGESYGYTF.

This clone was seen once. Other DNA sequences in the sample encode the same CDR3. This rearrangement joins TRBV5-5 to TRBJ2-7; D gene ambiguous. Germline assignment: CDR1 SGHKS and CDR2 YYEKEE (reference sequence). V was clipped by 2 bases and J by 4 bases, with 4 bases between them. The CDR3 contains 11 residues. DNA for the CDR3: TGTGCCAGCAGCTTCCGTTACGAGCAGTACTTC. This sequence encodes CASSFRYEQYF.

In its sample, this clone was seen once. The chain uses TRBV7-3 and TRBJ1-6; tentative D call: TRBD1 (5 bases). The CDR3 spans 15 residues. Deletions cut 5 bases from V and 5 bases from J, with 13 bases between. CDR1 is SGHTA and CDR2 is FQGTGA in the germline V gene. DNA of the CDR3: TGTGCCAGCAGCCTCGCTGCAGGGAATAATTCACCCCTCCACTTT. It is translated as CASSLAAGNNSPLHF.

The chain links TRBV7-8 to TRBJ2-5, with D tentatively TRBD2 (7 bases). The CDR3 is 14 residues long. Per the germline V gene, CDR1 is SGHVS and CDR2 is FQNEAQ. Trimming pared 3 bases from V and 5 bases from J, leaving 13 bases between. This CDR3 reads CASSLAGGRETQYF. The CDR3 DNA reads as TGTGCCAGCAGCTTGGCCGGGGGGCGGGAGACCCAGTACTTC.

The chain is built from TRBV10-3 and TRBJ2-5; tentative D call: TRBD1 (6 bases). Germline assignment: CDR1 ENHRY and CDR2 SYGVKD. With 3 bases removed from V and 2 bases from J, the gap between germline ends came to 13 bases. CDR3 size: 15 residues. CDR3 coding DNA: TGTGCCATCAGTGACCTAGGACAGAAACAAGAGACCCAGTACTTC. It translates to CAISDLGQKQETQYF.

This clone was picked up a small number of times. The J gene is TRBJ2-7, the V gene TRBV5-8, with 10 bases matching TRBD2. V lost 5 bases, J lost 2 bases, and 4 bases stayed unmatched. The CDR3 spans 14 residues. Germline-derived CDR1 and CDR2 are SGHTS and YDEGEE. CDR3 nucleotide sequence: TGTGCCAGCAGGGTACTAGCGGGGACCTACGAGCAGTACTTC. Residues: CASRVLAGTYEQYF.

This clone is a singleton in its sample. The chain has TRBV5-1 and TRBJ2-1, with D perhaps TRBD1 (5 bases). Germline lookup yields CDR1 SGHRS and CDR2 YFSETQ. V lost 4 bases, J lost 4 bases, and 12 bases lay in between. The CDR3 runs to 14 residues. DNA for the CDR3: TGCGCCAGCAGCCCCCGGACATCTTACAATGAGCAGTTCTTC. Encoded protein: CASSPRTSYNEQFF.

V and J are TRBV9 and TRBJ1-3; TRBD1 aligns across 8 bases. J lost 7 bases, V lost 0 bases, and 3 bases had no gene match. The CDR3 contains 14 residues. The germline V gene encodes CDR1 SGDLS and CDR2 YYNGEE. CDR3 region: CASSVGQGWNTIYF. CDR3 nucleotides: TGTGCCAGCAGCGTAGGACAGGGGTGGAACACCATATATTTT.

This chain links TRBV27 with TRBJ2-1, with TRBD1 matching over 10 bases. CDR1 is MNHEY and CDR2 is SMNVEV in the germline V gene (reference sequence). V lost 5 bases and J lost 2; bases outside the gene matches: 3. The CDR3 is 15 residues long. The CDR3 region is CASSPTGGPYNEQFF. The CDR3 region has the DNA TGTGCCAGCAGTCCGACAGGGGGCCCCTACAATGAGCAGTTCTTC.

The rearrangement links TRBV5-1 to TRBJ2-2; D may be TRBD2 (6 bases). The V and J ends lost 1 base and 0 bases respectively, with 10 bases between them. Per germline, CDR1 SGHRS and CDR2 YFSETQ. The CDR3 length is 16 residues. In DNA, the CDR3 is TGCGCCAGCAGCTTGTTGGCGGGGCCGAACACCGGGGAGCTGTTTTTT. It encodes CASSLLAGPNTGELFF.